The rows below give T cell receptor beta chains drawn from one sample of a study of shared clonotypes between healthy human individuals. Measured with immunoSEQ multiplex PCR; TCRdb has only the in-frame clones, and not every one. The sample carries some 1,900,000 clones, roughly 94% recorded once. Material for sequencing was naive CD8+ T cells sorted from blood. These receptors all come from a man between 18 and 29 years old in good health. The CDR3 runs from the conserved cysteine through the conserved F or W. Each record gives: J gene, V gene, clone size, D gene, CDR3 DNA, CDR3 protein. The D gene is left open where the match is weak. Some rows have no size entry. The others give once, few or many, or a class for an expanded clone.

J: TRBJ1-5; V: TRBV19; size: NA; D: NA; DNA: TGTGCCAGTAGTCGGACAGACCCTGGGCCCCAGCATTTT; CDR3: CASSRTDPGPQHF
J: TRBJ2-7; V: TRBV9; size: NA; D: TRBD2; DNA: TGTGCCAGCAGCCCATTAGGACTAGCGGGCCACGAGCAGTACTTC; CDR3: CASSPLGLAGHEQYF
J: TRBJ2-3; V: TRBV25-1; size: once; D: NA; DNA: TGTGCCAGCAGTGACATGGGACCCCCCGGGGTAGATACGCAGTATTTT; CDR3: CASSDMGPPGVDTQYF
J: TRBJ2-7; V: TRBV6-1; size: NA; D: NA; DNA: TGTGCCAGCACTTGGGGACTCCCCTACGAGCAGTACTTC; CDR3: CASTWGLPYEQYF
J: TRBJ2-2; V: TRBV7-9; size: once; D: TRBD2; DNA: TGTGCCAGCAGCTTAGGTCCTAGCGGGAGTGACACCGGGGAGCTGTTTTTT; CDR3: CASSLGPSGSDTGELFF
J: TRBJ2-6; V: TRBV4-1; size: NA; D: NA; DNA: TGCGCCAGCAGCCAAGAGAGCGGCGTCTCTGGGGCCAACGTCCTGACTTTC; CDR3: CASSQESGVSGANVLTF
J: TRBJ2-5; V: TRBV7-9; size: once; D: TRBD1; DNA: TGTGCCAGCAGCACCCCCGACAGGGAAGGCCAGACCCAGTACTTC; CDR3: CASSTPDREGQTQYF
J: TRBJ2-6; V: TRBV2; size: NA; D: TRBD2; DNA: TGTGCCAGCAAGAGCGGGGGCTCTGGGGCCAACGTCCTGACTTTC; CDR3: CASKSGGSGANVLTF
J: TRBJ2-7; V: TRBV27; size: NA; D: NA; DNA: TGTGCCAGCAGTCTAGGCGCCCCCTACGAGCAGTACTTC; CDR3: CASSLGAPYEQYF
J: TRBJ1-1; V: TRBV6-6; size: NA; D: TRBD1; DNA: TGTGCCAGCAGTTACCAGGGACAGGGAAGAACTGAAGCTTTCTTT; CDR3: CASSYQGQGRTEAFF
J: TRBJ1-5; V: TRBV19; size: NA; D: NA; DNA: TGTGCCAGTAGTGCTCTAAGCGCTAGCAATCAGCCCCAGCATTTT; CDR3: CASSALSASNQPQHF
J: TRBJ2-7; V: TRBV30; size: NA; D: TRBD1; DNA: TGTGCCTGGAGTGTAGGGACAGGGGATTACGAGCAGTACTTC; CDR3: CAWSVGTGDYEQYF
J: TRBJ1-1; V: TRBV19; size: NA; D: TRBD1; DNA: TGTGCCAGTAGTATCGAGGACAGGACCTTGTCTACTGAAGCTTTCTTT; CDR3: CASSIEDRTLSTEAFF
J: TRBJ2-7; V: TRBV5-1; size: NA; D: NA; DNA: TGCGCCAGCAGCTTCGAAGGTTACGAGCAGTACTTC; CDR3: CASSFEGYEQYF
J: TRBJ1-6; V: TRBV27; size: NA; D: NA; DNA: TGTGCCAGCAGTTTATCTCCAAGTGTCTCCCTCCACTTT; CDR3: CASSLSPSVSLHF
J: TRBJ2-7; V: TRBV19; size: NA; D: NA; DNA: TGTGCCAGTAGTATGATTGGGCAGACCTACGAGCAGTACTTC; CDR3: CASSMIGQTYEQYF
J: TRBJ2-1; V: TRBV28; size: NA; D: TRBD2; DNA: TGTGCCAGCAGTTTACCCCAGCGGGGGAGCTACAATGAGCAGTTCTTC; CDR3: CASSLPQRGSYNEQFF
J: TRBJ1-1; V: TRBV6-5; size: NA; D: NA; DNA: TGTGCCAGCTGTCAGGGCGGTGAGAACACTGAAGCTTTCTTT; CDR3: CASCQGGENTEAFF
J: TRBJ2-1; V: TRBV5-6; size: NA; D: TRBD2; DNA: TGTGCCAGCAGCTTGGGCGGGGGGGCCTACAATGAGCAGTTCTTC; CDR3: CASSLGGGAYNEQFF
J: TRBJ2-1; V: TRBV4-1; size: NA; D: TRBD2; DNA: TGCGCCAGCAGCCCACTGACTAGCGGACGTAATGAGCAGTTCTTC; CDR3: CASSPLTSGRNEQFF
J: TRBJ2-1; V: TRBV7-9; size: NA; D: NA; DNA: TGTGCCAGCAGCACTACCTACAATGAGCAGTTCTTC; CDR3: CASSTTYNEQFF
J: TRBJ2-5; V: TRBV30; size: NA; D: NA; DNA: TGTGCCTGGGGGGACTTCCAAGAGACCCAGTACTTC; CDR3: CAWGDFQETQYF
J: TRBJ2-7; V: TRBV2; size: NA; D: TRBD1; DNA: TGTGCCACTGGACAGGGGGCCTACGAGCAGTACTTC; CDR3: CATGQGAYEQYF
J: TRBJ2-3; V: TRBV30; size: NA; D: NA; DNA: TGTGCCTGGAGTGTACTGGGCAGCGATACGCAGTATTTT; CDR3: CAWSVLGSDTQYF
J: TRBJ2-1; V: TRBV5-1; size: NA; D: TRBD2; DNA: TGCGCCAGCAGCTTCGGAATAGCGGGGGAAGCCTACAATGAGCAGTTCTTC; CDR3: CASSFGIAGEAYNEQFF
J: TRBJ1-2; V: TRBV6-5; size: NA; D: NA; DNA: TGTGCCAGCAGTTACTCGGGGGGTGGGGATGGCTACACCTTC; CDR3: CASSYSGGGDGYTF
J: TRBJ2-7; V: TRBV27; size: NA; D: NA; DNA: TGTGCCAGCAGTTTATTACTTCCAGGGGACGAGCAGTACTTC; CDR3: CASSLLLPGDEQYF
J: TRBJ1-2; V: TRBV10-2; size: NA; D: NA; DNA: TGCGCCAGCAGTGAGTTGGGGGCGAACTATGGCTACACCTTC; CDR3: CASSELGANYGYTF
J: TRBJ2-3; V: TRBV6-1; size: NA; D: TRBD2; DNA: TGTGCCAGCAGTGGGTTACTAGCGGGGGAGGGAGATACGCAGTATTTT; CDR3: CASSGLLAGEGDTQYF
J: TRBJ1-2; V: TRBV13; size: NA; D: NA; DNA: TGTGCCAGCAGCTTAAGCGGGAACTATGGCTACACCTTC; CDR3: CASSLSGNYGYTF
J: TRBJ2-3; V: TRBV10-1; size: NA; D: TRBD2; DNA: TGCGCCAGCAGTGAGGTTAGCGGGGGATCCACAGATACGCAGTATTTT; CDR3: CASSEVSGGSTDTQYF
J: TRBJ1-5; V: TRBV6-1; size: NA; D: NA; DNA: TGTGCCAGCAGTGTCCGGGACCCAACGCCGGATCAGCCCCAGCATTTT; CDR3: CASSVRDPTPDQPQHF
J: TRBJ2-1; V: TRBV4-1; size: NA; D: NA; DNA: TGCGCCAGCAGCCTCTCCCAAGTCGGTGAGCAGTTCTTC; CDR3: CASSLSQVGEQFF
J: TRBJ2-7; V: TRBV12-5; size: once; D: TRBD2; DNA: TGTGCTAGTGGCGACCCGGCTAGCGGGAGCTACGAGCAGTACTTC; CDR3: CASGDPASGSYEQYF
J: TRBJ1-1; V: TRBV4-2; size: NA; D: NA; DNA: TGTGCCAGCAGCCAAGAATTTGACAGGTCTGAAGCTTTCTTT; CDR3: CASSQEFDRSEAFF
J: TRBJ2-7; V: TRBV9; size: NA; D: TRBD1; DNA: TGTGCCAGCAGCGTGTCCGGGACAGGGTACTACGAGCAGTACTTC; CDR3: CASSVSGTGYYEQYF
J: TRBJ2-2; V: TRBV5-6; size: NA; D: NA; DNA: TGTGCCAGCAGCTGGGACACGAACACCGGGGAGCTGTTTTTT; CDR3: CASSWDTNTGELFF
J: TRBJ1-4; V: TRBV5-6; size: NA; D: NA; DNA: TGTGCCAGCAGCTCGACAGAGACGGAGGAAAAACTGTTTTTT; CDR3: CASSSTETEEKLFF
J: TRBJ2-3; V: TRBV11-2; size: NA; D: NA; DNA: TGTGCCAGCAGCCCCCCCCGGGGTACGCAGTATTTT; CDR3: CASSPPRGTQYF
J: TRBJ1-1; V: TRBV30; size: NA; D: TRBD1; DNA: TGTGCCTGGGAAGCAGACAGGGGGCTTACTGAAGCTTTCTTT; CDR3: CAWEADRGLTEAFF
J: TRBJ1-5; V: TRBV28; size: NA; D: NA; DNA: TGTGCCAGCAGTTTAGAGGGCTTCGGAAATCAGCCCCAGCATTTT; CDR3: CASSLEGFGNQPQHF